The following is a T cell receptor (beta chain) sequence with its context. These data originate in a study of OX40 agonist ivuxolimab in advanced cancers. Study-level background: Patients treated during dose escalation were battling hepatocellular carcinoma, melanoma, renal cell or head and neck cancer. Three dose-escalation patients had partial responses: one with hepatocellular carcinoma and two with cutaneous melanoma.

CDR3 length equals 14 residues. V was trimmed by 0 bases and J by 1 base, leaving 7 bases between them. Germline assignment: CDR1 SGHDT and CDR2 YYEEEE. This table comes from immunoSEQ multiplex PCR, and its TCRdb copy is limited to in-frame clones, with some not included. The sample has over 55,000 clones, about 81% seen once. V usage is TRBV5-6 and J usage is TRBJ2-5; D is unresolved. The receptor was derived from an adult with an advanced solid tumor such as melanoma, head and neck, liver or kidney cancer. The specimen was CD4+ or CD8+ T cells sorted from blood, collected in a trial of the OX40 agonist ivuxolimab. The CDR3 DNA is TGTGCCAGCAGCTTGGTAGGGATCCAAGAGACCCAGTACTTC. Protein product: CASSLVGIQETQYF.